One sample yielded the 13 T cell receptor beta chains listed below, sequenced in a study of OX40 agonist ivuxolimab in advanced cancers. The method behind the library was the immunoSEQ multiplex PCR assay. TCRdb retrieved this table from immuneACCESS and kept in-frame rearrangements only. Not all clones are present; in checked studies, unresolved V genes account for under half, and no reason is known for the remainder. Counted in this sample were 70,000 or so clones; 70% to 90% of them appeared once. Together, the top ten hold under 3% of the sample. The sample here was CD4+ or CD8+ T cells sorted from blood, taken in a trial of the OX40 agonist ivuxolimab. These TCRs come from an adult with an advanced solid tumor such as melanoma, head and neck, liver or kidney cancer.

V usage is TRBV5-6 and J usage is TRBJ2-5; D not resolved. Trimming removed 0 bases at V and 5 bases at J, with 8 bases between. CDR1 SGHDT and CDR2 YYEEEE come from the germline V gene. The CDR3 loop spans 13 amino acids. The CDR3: CASSLGILETQYF. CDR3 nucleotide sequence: TGTGCCAGCAGCTTGGGCATCCTTGAGACCCAGTACTTC.

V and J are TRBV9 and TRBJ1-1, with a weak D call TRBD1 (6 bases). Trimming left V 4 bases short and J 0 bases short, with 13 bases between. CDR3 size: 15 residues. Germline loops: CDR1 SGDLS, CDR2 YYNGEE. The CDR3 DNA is TGTGCCAGCAGCCCCCGGGGGCATTTGAACACTGAAGCTTTCTTT. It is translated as CASSPRGHLNTEAFF.

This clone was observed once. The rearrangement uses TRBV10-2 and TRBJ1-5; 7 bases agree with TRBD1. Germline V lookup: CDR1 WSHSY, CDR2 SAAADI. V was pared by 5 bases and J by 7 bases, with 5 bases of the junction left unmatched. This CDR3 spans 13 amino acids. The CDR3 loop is CASSPTGEQPQHF. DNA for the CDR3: TGCGCCAGCAGTCCCACAGGGGAACAGCCCCAGCATTTT.

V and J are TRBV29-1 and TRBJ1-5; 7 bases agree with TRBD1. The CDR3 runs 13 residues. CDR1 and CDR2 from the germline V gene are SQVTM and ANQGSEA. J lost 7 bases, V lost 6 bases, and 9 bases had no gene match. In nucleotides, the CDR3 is TGCAGCGTGGGCGACAGGGAGGGACAGCCCCAGCATTTT. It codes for CSVGDREGQPQHF. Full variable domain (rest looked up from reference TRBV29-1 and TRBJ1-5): SAVISQKPSRDICQRGTSLTIQCQVDSQVTMMFWYRQQPGQSLTLIATANQGSEATYESGFVIDKFPISRPNLTFSTLTVSNMSPEDSSIYLCSVGDREGQPQHFGDGTRLSIL.

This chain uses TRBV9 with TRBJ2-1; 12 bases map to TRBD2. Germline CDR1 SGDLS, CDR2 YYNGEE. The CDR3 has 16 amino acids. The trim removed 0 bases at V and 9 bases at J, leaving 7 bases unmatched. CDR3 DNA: TGTGCCAGCAGCGTAGATTCTAGCGGGAGGGCCGGTGAGCAGTTCTTC. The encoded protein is CASSVDSSGRAGEQFF.

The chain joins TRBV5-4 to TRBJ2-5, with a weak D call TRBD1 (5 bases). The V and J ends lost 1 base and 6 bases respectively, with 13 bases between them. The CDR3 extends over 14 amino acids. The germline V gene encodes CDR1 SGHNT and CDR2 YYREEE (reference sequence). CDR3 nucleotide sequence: TGTGCCAGCAGCTTGCCAGGGATAGAAAAGACCCAGTACTTC. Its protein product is CASSLPGIEKTQYF.

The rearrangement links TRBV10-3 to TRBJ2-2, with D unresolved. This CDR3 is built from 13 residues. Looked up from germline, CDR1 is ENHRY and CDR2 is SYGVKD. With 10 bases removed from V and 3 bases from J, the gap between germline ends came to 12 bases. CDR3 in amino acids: CATAGGDTGELFF. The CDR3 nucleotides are TGTGCCACGGCTGGTGGGGACACCGGGGAGCTGTTTTTT.

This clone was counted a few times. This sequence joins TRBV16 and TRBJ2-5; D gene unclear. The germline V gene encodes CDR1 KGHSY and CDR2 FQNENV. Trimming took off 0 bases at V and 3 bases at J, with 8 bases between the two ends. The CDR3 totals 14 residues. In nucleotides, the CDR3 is TGTGCCAGCAGCCAATCCTGGCGGAAAGAGACCCAGTACTTC. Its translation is CASSQSWRKETQYF.

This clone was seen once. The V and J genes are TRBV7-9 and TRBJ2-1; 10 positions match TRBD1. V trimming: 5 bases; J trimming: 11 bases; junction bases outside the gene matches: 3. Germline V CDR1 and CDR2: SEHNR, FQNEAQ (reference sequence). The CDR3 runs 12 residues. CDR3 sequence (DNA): TGTGCCAGCAGCCAGGGACAGGGGCAGCAGTTCTTC. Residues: CASSQGQGQQFF. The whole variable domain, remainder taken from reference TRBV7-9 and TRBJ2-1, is DTGVSQNPRHKITKRGQNVTFRCDPISEHNRLYWYRQTLGQGPEFLTYFQNEAQLEKSRLLSDRFSAERPKGSFSTLEIQRTEQGDSAMYLCASSQGQGQQFFGPGTRLTVL.

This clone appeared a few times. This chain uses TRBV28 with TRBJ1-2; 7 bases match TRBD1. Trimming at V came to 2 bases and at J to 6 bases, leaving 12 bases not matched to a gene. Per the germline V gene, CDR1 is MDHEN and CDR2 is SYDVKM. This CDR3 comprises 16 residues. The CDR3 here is CASSLRVVYRGNGYTF. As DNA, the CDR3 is TGTGCCAGCAGTTTAAGAGTAGTCTACAGGGGAAATGGCTACACCTTC.

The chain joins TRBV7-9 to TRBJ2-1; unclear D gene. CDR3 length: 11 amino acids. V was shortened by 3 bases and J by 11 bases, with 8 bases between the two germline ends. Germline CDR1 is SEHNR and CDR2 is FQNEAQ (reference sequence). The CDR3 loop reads CASSLGWQQFF. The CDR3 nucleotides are TGTGCCAGCAGCTTGGGATGGCAGCAGTTCTTC.

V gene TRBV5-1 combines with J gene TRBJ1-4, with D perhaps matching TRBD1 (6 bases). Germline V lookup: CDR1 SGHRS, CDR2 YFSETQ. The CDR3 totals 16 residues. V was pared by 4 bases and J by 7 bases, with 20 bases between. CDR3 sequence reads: CASSPVLGAPSEKLFF. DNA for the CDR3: TGCGCCAGCAGCCCCGTTTTGGGGGCGCCGAGTGAAAAACTGTTTTTT. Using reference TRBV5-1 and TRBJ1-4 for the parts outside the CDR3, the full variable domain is KAGVTQTPRYLIKTRGQQVTLSCSPISGHRSVSWYQQTPGQGLQFLFEYFSETQRNKGNFPGRFSGRQFSNSRSEMNVSTLELGDSALYLCASSPVLGAPSEKLFFGSGTQLSVL.

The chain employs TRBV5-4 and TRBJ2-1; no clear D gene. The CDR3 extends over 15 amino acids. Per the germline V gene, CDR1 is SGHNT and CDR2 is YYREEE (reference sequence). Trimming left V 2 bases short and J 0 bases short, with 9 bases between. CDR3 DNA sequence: TGTGCCAGCAGCTTAGAGCTTACCTCCTACAATGAGCAGTTCTTC. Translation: CASSLELTSYNEQFF.